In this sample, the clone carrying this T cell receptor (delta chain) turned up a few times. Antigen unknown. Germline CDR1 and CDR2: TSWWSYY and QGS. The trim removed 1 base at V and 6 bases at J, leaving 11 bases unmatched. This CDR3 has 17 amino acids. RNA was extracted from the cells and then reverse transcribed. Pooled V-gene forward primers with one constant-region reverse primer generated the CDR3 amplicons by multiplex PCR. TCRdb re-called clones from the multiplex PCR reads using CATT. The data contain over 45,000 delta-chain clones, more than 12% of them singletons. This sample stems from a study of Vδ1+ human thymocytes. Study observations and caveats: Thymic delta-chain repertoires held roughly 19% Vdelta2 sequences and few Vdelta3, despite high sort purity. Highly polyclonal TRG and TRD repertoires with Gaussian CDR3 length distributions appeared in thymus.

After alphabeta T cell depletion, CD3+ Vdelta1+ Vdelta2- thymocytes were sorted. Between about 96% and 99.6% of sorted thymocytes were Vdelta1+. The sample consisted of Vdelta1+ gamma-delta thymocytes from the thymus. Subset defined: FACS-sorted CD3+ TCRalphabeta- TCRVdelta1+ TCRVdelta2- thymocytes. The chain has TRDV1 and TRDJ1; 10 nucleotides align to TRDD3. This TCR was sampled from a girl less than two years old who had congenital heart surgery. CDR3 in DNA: TGTGCTCTTGGGGAACCCCAGACTGGGGGATTGGGTAATAAACTCATCTTT. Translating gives CALGEPQTGGLGNKLIF.